These T cell receptor beta chains were read from a single sample in a study of response to subunit inactivated influenza vaccine. TCRdb re-called the RT-PCR reads through MiXCR, storing one row per CDR3 protein. The sample has about 540,000 distinct CDR3 sequences; roughly 25% are singletons. These data were also filed under a second study, of T cells expressing NK-cell markers.

The sequencing used CD4+ T cells sorted from PBMCs, collected roughly 13 days after vaccination. All receptors derive from a man aged 45 to 65 who received an inactivated influenza vaccine. Both conserved end residues are part of each CDR3. Fields, in order: CDR3 DNA, CDR3 protein, V gene, clone size, D gene, J gene. A D gene is named only where the DNA matches it firmly. Only some rows state a clone size, as once, few, many or a class for expanded clones.

CDR3 DNA: TGTGCCATCAGTGAGACGGCCGTACTAGCCGTCTACTACGAGCAGTACTTC
CDR3 protein: CAISETAVLAVYYEQYF
V gene: TRBV10-3
clone size: .
D gene: .
J gene: TRBJ2-7

CDR3 DNA: TGTGCCAGCAGCGACAGGATGTATAACTATGGCTACACCTTC
CDR3 protein: CASSDRMYNYGYTF
V gene: TRBV6-2/TRBV6-3
clone size: few
D gene: .
J gene: TRBJ1-2

CDR3 DNA: TGTGCCAGCAGTTACGCCGACAGGAAGAATGGCTACACCTTC
CDR3 protein: CASSYADRKNGYTF
V gene: TRBV6-5
clone size: .
D gene: .
J gene: TRBJ1-2

CDR3 DNA: TGCGCCAGCAGCCCCTGGGGGGAGTTGAATGAGCAGTTCTTC
CDR3 protein: CASSPWGELNEQFF
V gene: TRBV5-1
clone size: .
D gene: .
J gene: TRBJ2-1

CDR3 DNA: TGTGCCAGCAGTTACTCGGAGGGACTAGCTCGACGAAGCACAGATACGCAGTATTTT
CDR3 protein: CASSYSEGLARRSTDTQYF
V gene: TRBV6-2/TRBV6-3
clone size: .
D gene: TRBD2
J gene: TRBJ2-3

CDR3 DNA: TGTGCCAGCAGCGAACAGGGAACCGGGGAGCTGTTTTTT
CDR3 protein: CASSEQGTGELFF
V gene: TRBV2
clone size: few
D gene: .
J gene: TRBJ2-2

CDR3 DNA: TGTGCCATCAGCGTACAGGGGGCTGATGAGCAGTTCTTC
CDR3 protein: CAISVQGADEQFF
V gene: TRBV10-3
clone size: .
D gene: TRBD1
J gene: TRBJ2-1

CDR3 DNA: TGCGCCAGCAGCATTACAGCGGGAGGGGGCTACGAGCAGTACTTC
CDR3 protein: CASSITAGGGYEQYF
V gene: TRBV5-1
clone size: .
D gene: TRBD2
J gene: TRBJ2-7

CDR3 DNA: TGTGCCAGCAGGACTAATCGACAGGGTAATAGCAATCAGCCCCAGCATTTT
CDR3 protein: CASRTNRQGNSNQPQHF
V gene: TRBV28
clone size: few
D gene: TRBD1
J gene: TRBJ1-5

CDR3 DNA: TGCAGCGTTGAAGTCCCTAGCGGGAGAAATGAGCAGTTCTTC
CDR3 protein: CSVEVPSGRNEQFF
V gene: TRBV29-1
clone size: .
D gene: TRBD2
J gene: TRBJ2-1

CDR3 DNA: TGCGCCAGCAGTGAAATCGGGGGGGACACAGATACGCAGTATTTT
CDR3 protein: CASSEIGGDTDTQYF
V gene: TRBV10-2
clone size: .
D gene: TRBD2
J gene: TRBJ2-3

CDR3 DNA: TGCAGTGCTAGGAGGGGTGAAAAACTGTTTTTT
CDR3 protein: CSARRGEKLFF
V gene: TRBV20-1
clone size: .
D gene: .
J gene: TRBJ1-4

CDR3 DNA: TGCGCCAGCTCACGAGGACTAGCGGGGGAAGAAGAGACCCAGTACTTC
CDR3 protein: CASSRGLAGEEETQYF
V gene: TRBV18
clone size: .
D gene: TRBD2
J gene: TRBJ2-5

CDR3 DNA: TGCAGTGCTAGAGATATCCAGCGGGAGGCGTCCTACGAGCAGTACTTC
CDR3 protein: CSARDIQREASYEQYF
V gene: TRBV20-1
clone size: .
D gene: TRBD2
J gene: TRBJ2-7

CDR3 DNA: TGTGCCAGCAGCTTTAGCGGGTTTTCTAGCTCCTACGAGCAGTACTTC
CDR3 protein: CASSFSGFSSSYEQYF
V gene: TRBV7-2
clone size: many
D gene: TRBD2
J gene: TRBJ2-7

CDR3 DNA: TGTGCCAGCAGCCCCCCCCCTTCTAAAGAGCAGTACTTC
CDR3 protein: CASSPPPSKEQYF
V gene: TRBV7-8
clone size: .
D gene: .
J gene: TRBJ2-7

CDR3 DNA: TGTGCCAGCAGCTCGAACCTCGCTAGTGGAAACACCATATATTTT
CDR3 protein: CASSSNLASGNTIYF
V gene: TRBV5-4
clone size: .
D gene: .
J gene: TRBJ1-3

CDR3 DNA: TGCGCCAGCAGCCTCGGACGGACTAGAGCCTCCTACAATGAGCAGTTCTTC
CDR3 protein: CASSLGRTRASYNEQFF
V gene: TRBV4-1
clone size: few
D gene: TRBD2
J gene: TRBJ2-1

CDR3 DNA: TGCAGCGCCTCCGTCGGGGGGAGAAATTCACCCCTCCACTTT
CDR3 protein: CSASVGGRNSPLHF
V gene: TRBV29-1
clone size: few
D gene: .
J gene: TRBJ1-6

CDR3 DNA: TGTGCCGCCCAGGATTTCCAGGGGGGGCGGGATACGCAGTATTTT
CDR3 protein: CAAQDFQGGRDTQYF
V gene: TRBV5-4
clone size: .
D gene: .
J gene: TRBJ2-3

CDR3 DNA: TGCGCCAGCAGCTCCTCCAGCGGGATCGCAGATACGCAGTATTTT
CDR3 protein: CASSSSSGIADTQYF
V gene: TRBV5-1
clone size: .
D gene: TRBD2
J gene: TRBJ2-3

CDR3 DNA: TGTGCCAGCACCGCCTCCGGGACTAGGGGCTGGAATGAGCAGTTCTTC
CDR3 protein: CASTASGTRGWNEQFF
V gene: TRBV6-2/TRBV6-3
clone size: .
D gene: TRBD2
J gene: TRBJ2-1

CDR3 DNA: TGTGCCAGCAGTTATGGGTTACAAGCCAAAAACATTCAGTACTTC
CDR3 protein: CASSYGLQAKNIQYF
V gene: TRBV12-3/TRBV12-4
clone size: few
D gene: .
J gene: TRBJ2-4

CDR3 DNA: TGTGCCAGCAGTTGGTCTGGTAATGAGCAGTTCTTC
CDR3 protein: CASSWSGNEQFF
V gene: TRBV12-3/TRBV12-4
clone size: few
D gene: .
J gene: TRBJ2-1

CDR3 DNA: TGCGCCAGCAGCCAAGATCCCTGGACCGCGAACACCGGGGAGCTGTTTTTT
CDR3 protein: CASSQDPWTANTGELFF
V gene: TRBV4-3
clone size: few
D gene: .
J gene: TRBJ2-2

CDR3 DNA: TGTGCCAGCAGTTCGGGCAGCGCGACCCAGTACTTC
CDR3 protein: CASSSGSATQYF
V gene: TRBV12-3/TRBV12-4
clone size: .
D gene: .
J gene: TRBJ2-5

CDR3 DNA: TGCAGCGTTGCCCGCAAACTAAGCACAGATACGCAGTATTTT
CDR3 protein: CSVARKLSTDTQYF
V gene: TRBV29-1
clone size: .
D gene: .
J gene: TRBJ2-3

CDR3 DNA: TGCAGTGCTTCCCTTGGGGGTAGTAGACGGGGAACCGGCGGAAAAGAGACCCAGTACTTC
CDR3 protein: CSASLGGSRRGTGGKETQYF
V gene: TRBV20-1
clone size: .
D gene: .
J gene: TRBJ2-5

CDR3 DNA: TGTGCCAGCAGAGCGAGTCCGGGAACCCAGTACTTC
CDR3 protein: CASRASPGTQYF
V gene: TRBV2
clone size: once
D gene: .
J gene: TRBJ2-5

CDR3 DNA: TGCGCCAGCAGCTTGATGACAGGGGGTGACACAGATACGCAGTATTTT
CDR3 protein: CASSLMTGGDTDTQYF
V gene: TRBV5-1
clone size: few
D gene: TRBD1
J gene: TRBJ2-3

CDR3 DNA: TGCGCCAGCAGCCAAGATTCGGCGGAGCTAAACATTCAGTACTTC
CDR3 protein: CASSQDSAELNIQYF
V gene: TRBV4-1
clone size: many
D gene: .
J gene: TRBJ2-4

CDR3 DNA: TGTGCCAGCAAGGCGGGGACGAGCACAGATACGCAGTATTTT
CDR3 protein: CASKAGTSTDTQYF
V gene: TRBV2
clone size: .
D gene: .
J gene: TRBJ2-3

CDR3 DNA: TGTGCCAGCAGCCAAGACTGGCAGGGCTACGAGCAGTACTTC
CDR3 protein: CASSQDWQGYEQYF
V gene: TRBV4-2
clone size: few
D gene: .
J gene: TRBJ2-7

CDR3 DNA: TGTGCCAGCAGTCCTCCGGGAACCCTCGTTCAGCCCCAGCATTTT
CDR3 protein: CASSPPGTLVQPQHF
V gene: TRBV12-3/TRBV12-4
clone size: .
D gene: .
J gene: TRBJ1-5

CDR3 DNA: TGTGCCAGCAGTTACGGGGGTTGGTATTCACCCCTCCACTTT
CDR3 protein: CASSYGGWYSPLHF
V gene: TRBV6-5
clone size: .
D gene: .
J gene: TRBJ1-6

CDR3 DNA: TGTGCCAGCATGGTAGTAGCGGGAGTCAAAAACATTCAGTACTTC
CDR3 protein: CASMVVAGVKNIQYF
V gene: TRBV27
clone size: .
D gene: TRBD2
J gene: TRBJ2-4

CDR3 DNA: TGCAGTGCCGACAGGGGTGGGAACGAGCAGTACTTC
CDR3 protein: CSADRGGNEQYF
V gene: TRBV20-1
clone size: few
D gene: TRBD1
J gene: TRBJ2-7

CDR3 DNA: TGTGCCAGCAGCTCCAGAAGAAGCTCTGGGGCCAACGTCCTGACTTTC
CDR3 protein: CASSSRRSSGANVLTF
V gene: TRBV11-2
clone size: .
D gene: .
J gene: TRBJ2-6

CDR3 DNA: TGTGCCAGCAGCGGATCCGGGACAGTCTCCTACAATGAGCAGTTCTTC
CDR3 protein: CASSGSGTVSYNEQFF
V gene: TRBV9
clone size: .
D gene: TRBD1
J gene: TRBJ2-1

CDR3 DNA: TGTGCCAGCAGCAGGGGGCGGGGATCGGTTGAGCAGTTCTTC
CDR3 protein: CASSRGRGSVEQFF
V gene: TRBV7-2
clone size: .
D gene: .
J gene: TRBJ2-1

CDR3 DNA: TGTGCCAGCGCAAGACAGACTAACACCGGGGAGCTGTTTTTT
CDR3 protein: CASARQTNTGELFF
V gene: TRBV6-1
clone size: .
D gene: .
J gene: TRBJ2-2

CDR3 DNA: TGTGCCCTCGGGAACAGAAATAATTCACCCCTCCACTTT
CDR3 protein: CALGNRNNSPLHF
V gene: TRBV6-6
clone size: .
D gene: .
J gene: TRBJ1-6

CDR3 DNA: TGTGCCAGCTCGCAGTACGAGCAGGCGTCCTACGAGCAGTACTTC
CDR3 protein: CASSQYEQASYEQYF
V gene: TRBV18
clone size: once
D gene: .
J gene: TRBJ2-7

CDR3 DNA: TGCGCCAGCAGCTTCAGCGGAGGGAATGGCTACACCTTC
CDR3 protein: CASSFSGGNGYTF
V gene: TRBV5-1
clone size: many
D gene: .
J gene: TRBJ1-2

CDR3 DNA: TGTGCCAGCAGTTTAGGGGCTCCGAACACCGGGGAGCTGTTTTTT
CDR3 protein: CASSLGAPNTGELFF
V gene: TRBV27
clone size: many
D gene: .
J gene: TRBJ2-2

CDR3 DNA: TGTGCCAGCAGCCAAACCAGCAGCAATGAGCAGTTCTTC
CDR3 protein: CASSQTSSNEQFF
V gene: TRBV3-1
clone size: .
D gene: .
J gene: TRBJ2-1

CDR3 DNA: TGTGCCAGCAGCTCGGGTGGCTCTGGGGCCAACGTCCTGACTTTC
CDR3 protein: CASSSGGSGANVLTF
V gene: TRBV6-1
clone size: many
D gene: .
J gene: TRBJ2-6

CDR3 DNA: TGTGCCATCAGTGAATCGGGTTACGGAGGTCACGGGCAGTACTTC
CDR3 protein: CAISESGYGGHGQYF
V gene: TRBV10-3
clone size: few
D gene: .
J gene: TRBJ2-7

CDR3 DNA: TGTGCCAGCAGCCGGCGAGGGCTCTACAATGAGCAGTTCTTC
CDR3 protein: CASSRRGLYNEQFF
V gene: TRBV14
clone size: .
D gene: .
J gene: TRBJ2-1

CDR3 DNA: TGCAGTGCTACGCAGGGGAGCGACTCCTACAATGAGCAGTTCTTC
CDR3 protein: CSATQGSDSYNEQFF
V gene: TRBV20-1
clone size: few
D gene: .
J gene: TRBJ2-1

CDR3 DNA: TGTGCCAGCAGTTACACCCAGGACCTACCCCACCACAATGAGCAGTTCTTC
CDR3 protein: CASSYTQDLPHHNEQFF
V gene: TRBV6-5
clone size: .
D gene: .
J gene: TRBJ2-1

CDR3 DNA: TGTGCCAGCAGTGGCCCCATGGACAGGGGGCCTGGCTACACCTTC
CDR3 protein: CASSGPMDRGPGYTF
V gene: TRBV12-3/TRBV12-4
clone size: few
D gene: TRBD1
J gene: TRBJ1-2

CDR3 DNA: TGTGCCATGGGCCCCGGGCTGCGCGGCCTTCTCGAGACCCAGTACTTC
CDR3 protein: CAMGPGLRGLLETQYF
V gene: TRBV7-1
clone size: .
D gene: .
J gene: TRBJ2-5

CDR3 DNA: TGTGCCAGCAGTTACCATGCTAGCGGGAGTTACGAGCAGTACTTC
CDR3 protein: CASSYHASGSYEQYF
V gene: TRBV6-2/TRBV6-3
clone size: .
D gene: TRBD2
J gene: TRBJ2-7

CDR3 DNA: TGCGCCAGCAGCCAAGTTGTGGGGATACGGGTCGATGAAAAACTGTTTTTT
CDR3 protein: CASSQVVGIRVDEKLFF
V gene: TRBV4-1
clone size: .
D gene: .
J gene: TRBJ1-4